This record concerns one T cell receptor beta chain sequence. This sample was included in a study of blood T cells in healthy people across ages. Alongside a J-beta primer mix, a sample-barcoded 5' primer served in a second PCR lasting about 6 to 12 cycles. TCRdb re-derived calls from the 5' RACE reads in MiXCR, one entry per CDR3 protein. The sample has around 1.5 million distinct CDR3 sequences; about 32% are singletons. Looked up from germline, CDR1 is MNHNS and CDR2 is SASEGT. The germline V and J ends were trimmed by 11 bases and 3 bases, with 14 bases remaining between them. There are 13 residues in the CDR3.

V usage is TRBV6-1 and J usage is TRBJ2-1; D call uncertain. The source of this sequence is a young woman in good health. Sample: blood. The CDR3 sequence is CAPPGQVYNEQFF. As DNA, the CDR3 is TGTGCCCCCCCCGGGCAGGTCTACAATGAGCAGTTCTTC.